The 2 T cell receptor beta chains reported below all come from one sample, sequenced in a study of blood T cells in healthy people across ages. A J-beta primer mix and a sample-barcoded 5' primer were used in a second PCR of about 7 to 12 cycles. Via MiXCR, TCRdb re-called the 5' RACE reads, giving one row per CDR3 protein. The sample gives 500,000 to 650,000 distinct CDR3 sequences, approximately 26% of which show up once; 3.6% is in the top ten. These sequences were also reported in another study, on T cells of mothers and their children.

The source material was blood. All receptors come from a boy aged 2 to 9 in good health.

The chain couples TRBV5-1 to TRBJ1-3; 8 bases agree with TRBD1. The CDR3 loop spans 15 amino acids. Germline V gene lookup returns CDR1 SGHRS and CDR2 YFSETQ. V was pared by 0 bases and J by 4 bases, with 3 bases of the junction left unmatched. CDR3 bases: TGCGCCAGCAGCTTGGACCGGGACAGGGGAAACACCATATATTTT. As protein: CASSLDRDRGNTIYF.

The genes are TRBV7-9 and TRBJ2-3; 11 bases map to TRBD2. Germline CDR1 is SEHNR and CDR2 is FQNEAQ (reference sequence). V was clipped by 6 bases and J by 1 base; unmatched bases: 6. The CDR3 is 16 residues long. The CDR3 loop is CASRGLGLAGTDTQYF. The CDR3 DNA reads as TGTGCCAGCAGGGGATTGGGACTAGCGGGCACAGATACGCAGTATTTT.